A single sample gave rise to the 21 T cell receptor beta chains below, sequenced in a study of blood T cells in healthy people across ages. A second about 7 to 11 cycle PCR used barcoded and J-beta primers. MiXCR, applied by TCRdb to the 5' RACE reads, yields one record per CDR3 protein. The table lists about 830,000 distinct CDR3 sequences, around 62% of them singletons. The sequenced sample consisted of blood. These receptors came from a man aged 30 to 45 in good health.

The rearrangement uses TRBV27 and TRBJ2-1; the D is unclear. Trimming cost V 0 bases and J 9 bases, with 9 bases left between them. There are 13 residues in the CDR3. Germline V gene lookup returns CDR1 MNHEY and CDR2 SMNVEV (reference sequence). The CDR3 nucleotides read TGTGCCAGCAGTTTATCCCCCCTGAGTGAGCAGTTCTTC. It encodes CASSLSPLSEQFF.

This sequence joins TRBV4-3 and TRBJ1-2, with D possibly matching TRBD1 (5 bases). V was cut by 0 bases and J by 4 bases, with 18 bases left in between. The CDR3 has 17 amino acids. Germline V gene sequence: CDR1 LGHNA, CDR2 YSLEER. CDR3 nucleotides: TGCGCCAGCAGCCAAGAAGTATACGCCACTGGGGCCTATGGCTACACCTTC. It codes for CASSQEVYATGAYGYTF.

The rearrangement links TRBV24-1 to TRBJ2-5; D possibly corresponds to TRBD2 (7 bases). Germline V CDR1 and CDR2: KGHDR, SFDVKD. The CDR3 is 15 amino acids. The ends were cut back, 4 bases at V and 0 bases at J, with 11 bases in the middle. CDR3 sequence (DNA): TGTGCCACCAGTGACCGGGGGGCGGACCAAGAGACCCAGTACTTC. As protein: CATSDRGADQETQYF.

This chain links TRBV29-1 with TRBJ2-3; perhaps TRBD1 as D (6 bases). CDR1 and CDR2 from the germline V gene are SQVTM and ANQGSEA. V gave up 3 bases and J gave up 0 bases, with 19 bases separating them. The CDR3 is made up of 17 amino acids. The CDR3 nucleotides read TGCAGCGTTGATGTCCGGGACACTCTATCTAGCACAGATACGCAGTATTTT. Protein sequence: CSVDVRDTLSSTDTQYF.

The chain links TRBV5-1 to TRBJ2-4, with D possibly called TRBD1 or TRBD2 (6 bases each). V was shortened by 0 bases and J by 3 bases, with 13 bases between the two germline ends. The CDR3 contains 16 residues. Germline loops: CDR1 SGHRS, CDR2 YFSETQ. The CDR3 here is CASSLGTEAGKNIQYF. In nucleotides, the CDR3 is TGCGCCAGCAGCTTGGGGACAGAAGCGGGCAAAAACATTCAGTACTTC.

The J gene is TRBJ2-3, the V gene TRBV6-2 or TRBV6-3, with 9 bases that match TRBD2. V gave up 2 bases and J gave up 4 bases; unmatched junction bases: 4. Per germline, CDR1 MNHEY and CDR2 SVGEGT. This CDR3 is built from 15 residues. CDR3 sequence reads: CASSYGTSRADTQYF. The CDR3 region has the DNA TGTGCCAGCAGTTACGGGACTAGCAGGGCAGATACGCAGTATTTT.

This clonotype has a handful of counts. This chain joins TRBV5-1 and TRBJ2-1, with 13 bases identical to TRBD2. The CDR3 runs 16 residues. Per germline, CDR1 SGHRS and CDR2 YFSETQ. The trim removed 4 bases at V and 2 bases at J, leaving 3 bases unmatched. CDR3 in amino acids: CASSRTSGGAYNEQFF. As DNA, the CDR3 is TGCGCCAGCAGCCGTACTAGCGGGGGGGCCTACAATGAGCAGTTCTTC.

The table lists this clonotype with many counts. The V call is TRBV29-1, the J call TRBJ2-4; D unclear. Germline loops: CDR1 SQVTM, CDR2 ANQGSEA. The CDR3 loop spans 13 amino acids. V was clipped by 6 bases and J by 8 bases, with 17 bases between them. CDR3 loop: CSVSSESGYIQYF. The CDR3 coding sequence is TGCAGCGTGTCCTCGGAGAGTGGATACATTCAGTACTTC.

The rearrangement uses TRBV12-3 or TRBV12-4 and TRBJ1-4; unclear D gene. CDR3 length equals 14 residues. The V end was cut by 3 bases, the J end by 5 bases, with 10 bases between. CDR3 sequence reads: CASSFRRENEKLFF. In DNA form, the CDR3 reads TGTGCCAGCAGTTTCCGGAGGGAAAATGAAAAACTGTTTTTT.

The chain has TRBV7-9 and TRBJ2-5, with no clear D. Germline V gives CDR1 SEHNR, CDR2 FQNEAQ (reference sequence). CDR3 length equals 15 residues. V lost 4 bases and J lost 3, with 15 bases in between. DNA of the CDR3: TGTGCCAGCAGCTCCCTTCGGGTAGCCGAAGAGACCCAGTACTTC. This sequence encodes CASSSLRVAEETQYF.

This clonotype has only a few counts. The chain links TRBV13 to TRBJ2-1; 9 nucleotides align to TRBD2. The CDR3 runs to 15 residues. The V segment lost 5 bases and the J segment 7 bases; nucleotides outside the gene matches: 9. Per the germline V gene, CDR1 is PRHDT and CDR2 is FYEKMQ (reference sequence). CDR3 sequence reads: CASSPASGEGNEQFF. The DNA of the CDR3 is TGTGCCAGCAGCCCTGCTAGCGGGGAGGGGAATGAGCAGTTCTTC.

V and J are TRBV5-6 and TRBJ2-1; 8 bases map to TRBD2. This CDR3 comprises 16 residues. The trim removed 4 bases at V and 4 bases at J, leaving 10 bases unmatched. Germline CDR1 is SGHDT and CDR2 is YYEEEE. The CDR3 is CASSATVLAGYNEQFF. CDR3 nucleotide sequence: TGTGCCAGCAGCGCTACGGTATTAGCGGGGTACAATGAGCAGTTCTTC.

The chain employs TRBV20-1 and TRBJ2-7, with 13 bases aligning to TRBD2. V shed 6 bases and J 3 bases; nucleotides not matched to a gene: 5. Germline loops: CDR1 DFQATT, CDR2 SNEGSKA (reference sequence). The CDR3 covers 14 residues. The CDR3 DNA reads TGCAGTGCCGCACTAGCGGGGGGGTACTACGAGCAGTACTTC. As protein: CSAALAGGYYEQYF.

This clonotype was observed a handful of times. Written as DNA, the CDR3 is TGCGCCAGCAGCCAATCTGGGACAGGGCAAGAGACCCAGTACTTC. This translates into CASSQSGTGQETQYF. The chain has TRBV4-3 and TRBJ2-4, with 9 bases lining up with TRBD1. The J call may be mistaken, given a closer DNA end match to TRBJ2-5. The CDR3 is 15 residues long. Germline V gives CDR1 LGHNA, CDR2 YSLEER.

This clonotype turned up a few times. The rearrangement uses TRBV29-1 and TRBJ2-4; D is unresolved. The J call may be mistaken, given a closer DNA end match to TRBJ2-5. CDR3 length: 13 amino acids. Germline loops: CDR1 SQVTM, CDR2 ANQGSEA. The CDR3 region has the DNA TGCAGCGTGGTGGATGGAGCGTTGGAGACCCAGTACTTC. Encoded protein: CSVVDGALETQYF.

The chain links TRBV6-1 to TRBJ1-4, with no clear D. Germline CDR1 and CDR2: MNHNS and SASEGT. V was pared by 7 bases and J by 5 bases, with 17 bases between. The CDR3 covers 15 residues. Here the CDR3 DNA reads TGTGCCAGCACCCTACCGGGGTGGACGAATGAAAAACTGTTTTTT. It codes for CASTLPGWTNEKLFF.

In this sample, this clonotype turned up a few times. V and J are TRBV27 and TRBJ2-7, with D uncertain. The tail of the sequence fits TRBJ2-5 better, so the J call may be wrong. Germline V lookup: CDR1 MNHEY, CDR2 SMNVEV (reference sequence). The CDR3 contains 10 residues. The CDR3: CASSWETQYF. Here the CDR3 DNA reads TGTGCCAGCAGTTGGGAGACCCAGTACTTC.

V is TRBV18 and J is TRBJ1-4; D is uncertain. The CDR3 is 13 amino acids. Trimming stripped 2 bases from V and 8 bases from J, with 9 bases between. Looked up from germline, CDR1 is KGHSH and CDR2 is LQKENI. CDR3 sequence (DNA): TGTGCCAGCTCACCATGGGGAGGGGAAAAACTGTTTTTT. It is translated as CASSPWGGEKLFF.

The rearrangement links TRBV25-1 to TRBJ2-3, with TRBD1 identical over 9 bases. The CDR3 covers 13 residues. V was pared by 6 bases and J by 6 bases, with 4 bases of the junction left unmatched. Germline V gives CDR1 MGHDK, CDR2 SYGVNS. CDR3 in amino acids: CASRGTGLDTQYF. The CDR3 DNA is TGTGCCAGCAGAGGGACAGGGTTGGATACGCAGTATTTT.

V and J are TRBV7-2 and TRBJ2-3, with D possibly being TRBD2 (6 bases). The CDR3 loop spans 16 amino acids. The germline CDR1 and CDR2 sequences are SGHTA and FQGNSA. Trimming took off 0 bases at V and 3 bases at J, with 13 bases between the two ends. The CDR3 DNA sequence: TGTGCCAGCAGCTTAGCGCGGGACCAGACTACAGATACGCAGTATTTT. Protein: CASSLARDQTTDTQYF.

This chain joins TRBV27 and TRBJ1-2; D possibly corresponds to TRBD1 (5 bases). The germline CDR1 and CDR2 sequences are MNHEY and SMNVEV (reference sequence). The CDR3 extends over 14 amino acids. V lost 2 bases and J 4 bases, leaving 11 bases between the germline ends. CDR3 sequence reads: CASSLDGDPYGYTF. DNA for the CDR3: TGTGCCAGCAGTTTAGACGGGGACCCCTATGGCTACACCTTC.